One and the same sample provided the 30 T cell receptor delta chains below, sequenced in a study of gamma-delta chains in newborns, infants, children. TCRdb ran CATT on the reads. Here the sample spans thousands of delta-chain clones, approximately 0.3% being singletons. Source material: blood. All receptors come from a child who was a newborn, infant or young child, either healthy, febrile or measles-vaccinated (not recorded which).

Concerning this clone itself: TCRdb records a much larger clone's protein for this DNA, with a difference at residue 7 that likely arises from a read error; the protein given is the translation of the DNA. V usage is TRDV2 and J usage is TRDJ1; the D is unclear. Trimming took off 2 bases at V and 1 base at J, with 10 bases between the two ends. The CDR3 length is 14 residues. Germline V lookup: CDR1 GEAIGNYY, CDR2 EKD. This CDR3 is CACDKLRGTDKLIF. As DNA, the CDR3 is TGTGCCTGTGACAAGTTGAGGGGCACCGATAAACTCATCTTT.

Remarks on this clone: This DNA's translation and the protein TCRdb lists, from a much larger clone, do not match at residue 12, likely due to a read error; the protein shown is translated from the DNA. At the DNA level, this CDR3 is encoded by other sequences in the same sample as well. J is TRDJ3 and V is TRDV2, with TRDD3 identical over 13 bases. With 0 bases clipped from V and 5 bases from J, the junction kept 6 bases outside the gene matches. Germline V gene lookup returns CDR1 GEAIGNYY and CDR2 EKD. CDR3 size: 19 residues. In DNA form, the CDR3 reads TGTGCCTGTGACACCGTACTGGGGGATACGCCCCGGGACACCCGACAGATGTTTTTC. This translates into CACDTVLGDTPRDTRQMFF.

In the case of this clone: A much larger clone lies a single base off, so this may be a read error. The J gene was recorded as TRDJ2; no V gene was called; TRDD3 is the table's D call and was not checked against the DNA. This CDR3 is 23 amino acids long. CDR3 in amino acids: CALCLPTQPTVGYSPTLTAQLFF. The CDR3 coding sequence is TGTGCTCTTTGCCTTCCTACTCAACCTACTGTGGGATACTCCCCTACTTTGACAGCACAACTCTTCTTT.

A note on this clone: A much larger clone sits a single nucleotide away, making a read error possible. Other nucleotide sequences in the sample specify the same CDR3. V is TRDV2 and J is TRDJ1; TRDD3 agrees at 12 bases. The CDR3 totals 15 residues. In germline, CDR1 is GEAIGNYY, CDR2 EKD. The CDR3 nucleotides are TGTGCCTGTGACACCGTACTGGGGGATACCGATAAGCTCACCTTT. Its protein product is CACDTVLGDTDKLTF.

Remarks on this clone: TCRdb's entry gives the protein of a much larger clone, which mismatches this DNA's translation at residue 6, likely from a read error; the protein reported here is translated from the DNA. This chain uses TRDV2 with TRDJ3; 13 nucleotides match TRDD3. The germline gives CDR1 GEAIGNYY, CDR2 EKD. The trim removed 3 bases at V and 0 bases at J, leaving 7 bases unmatched. CDR3 length equals 20 residues. As DNA, the CDR3 is TGTGCCTGTGACCGAGCACTGGGGGATACGAGCTCCTGGGACACCCGACAGATGTTTTTC. Translation: CACDRALGDTSSWDTRQMFF.

Notes on this clone: A read error may explain this, as a much larger clone is one base away. The chain couples TRDV2 to TRDJ1, with 8 positions matching TRDD3. The V gene's germline CDR1 is GEAIGNYY and CDR2 EKD. This CDR3 contains 14 residues. In nucleotides, the CDR3 is TGTGCCCGTGACACTGGGGGGTACACCGATAAACTCATCTTT. It is translated as CARDTGGYTDKLIF.

This clone was seen a few times. Since a far larger clone is one base different, this is likely a read error. The sample contains more than one DNA sequence encoding this CDR3. The chain recombines TRDV2 with TRDJ3, with TRDD3 matching over 12 bases. This CDR3 comprises 19 residues. V lost 7 bases and J lost 2; bases outside the gene matches: 11. Per the germline V gene, CDR1 is GEAIGNYY and CDR2 is EKD. This chain's CDR3 is CACDVLGDTRAWDTRQMFF. CDR3 in DNA: TGTGCCTGCGACGTACTGGGGGATACCAGGGCCTGGGACACCCGACAGATGTTTTTC.

This clone was counted between two and nine times. TCRdb's protein for this DNA is that of a much larger clone and differs from the translation at residue 4, likely a read error; the protein shown is the DNA translation. The chain recombines TRAV29/DV5 with TRDJ3, with 10 bases aligning to TRDD3. CDR3 length equals 22 residues. Germline CDR1 NSMFDY, CDR2 ISSIKDK. J lost 2 bases, V lost 3 bases, and 20 bases had no gene match. CDR3 coding DNA: TGTGCAGCAAACGGGGGTCGACTGGGGGATCTCCTTCGGGCCTGGGACACCCGACAGATGTTTTTC. As protein: CAANGGRLGDLLRAWDTRQMFF.

On this clone itself: This DNA's translation and the protein TCRdb lists, from a much larger clone, do not match at residue 13, likely due to a read error; the protein shown is translated from the DNA. This chain uses TRDV2 with TRDJ3; D may be TRDD3 (5 bases). Germline lookup yields CDR1 GEAIGNYY and CDR2 EKD. This CDR3 region has 18 residues. The CDR3 loop is CACDTWGPSSWDIRQMFF. CDR3 nucleotides: TGTGCCTGTGACACTTGGGGACCTAGCTCCTGGGACATCCGACAGATGTTTTTC.

This clone was seen more than once but under ten times. TCRdb's protein, taken from a much larger clone, differs from this DNA's translation at residue 17, likely owing to a read error; the protein displayed comes from the DNA. The chain combines TRDV2 with TRDJ3, with TRDD3 matching 10 bases. This CDR3 contains 20 residues. The V gene's germline CDR1 is GEAIGNYY and CDR2 EKD. The CDR3 DNA reads as TGTGCCTGTGACGCACGATGGGGGATACCAGGCTCCTGGGACACCCGACGGATGTTTTTC. It yields the protein CACDARWGIPGSWDTRRMFF.

This clone was picked up a small number of times. The protein held in TCRdb is that of a much larger clone and does not match this DNA's translation at residue 17, likely because of a read error; the protein shown is translated from the DNA. The chain links TRDV2 to TRDJ1, with 9 nucleotides matching TRDD3. The trim removed 0 bases at V and 9 bases at J, leaving 19 bases unmatched. The germline V gene has CDR1 GEAIGNYY and CDR2 EKD. CDR3 length: 18 residues. The CDR3 region is CACDTLLGGYSLTAQLIF. The DNA of the CDR3 is TGTGCCTGTGACACCTTACTGGGGGGATACTCTTTGACAGCACAACTCATCTTT.

This clone was recorded a few times. The protein TCRdb gives is from a much larger clone and does not agree with this DNA's translation at residue 4, likely a read error; the protein shown here comes from the DNA. V and J are TRDV2 and TRDJ3; D perhaps matches TRDD2 (6 bases). This CDR3 is built from 18 residues. V was pared by 5 bases and J by 0 bases, with 16 bases between. Germline loops: CDR1 GEAIGNYY, CDR2 EKD. CDR3 amino acids: CACVLPRVSSWDTRQMFF. CDR3 nucleotide sequence: TGTGCCTGTGTCCTACCGCGAGTCAGCTCCTGGGACACCCGACAGATGTTTTTC.

As to this clone: TCRdb shows a much larger clone's protein in place of this DNA's translation, and the two differ at residue 13, likely through a read error; the protein shown is translated from the DNA. The chain joins TRDV2 to TRDJ3; TRDD3 agrees at 12 bases. Germline trimming cut 0 bases from V and 2 bases from J; bases unmatched to any gene: 13. The CDR3 extends over 22 amino acids. Germline-derived CDR1 and CDR2 are GEAIGNYY and EKD. In DNA form, the CDR3 reads TGTGCCTGTGACACCGTAGGACTGGGGGATACCCTCGACCCCTGGGACACCCGACAGATGTTTTTC. Protein product: CACDTVGLGDTLDPWDTRQMFF.

Regarding this clone: This DNA's translation differs at residue 9 from TCRdb's protein, which comes from a much larger clone; a read error is likely, and the protein shown is translated from the DNA. The rearrangement links TRDV2 to TRDJ3, with TRDD3 identical over 8 bases. The CDR3 is made up of 21 amino acids. Germline V gene lookup returns CDR1 GEAIGNYY and CDR2 EKD. The V and J ends lost 1 base and 0 bases, in that order; junction bases with no gene match: 13. CDR3 residues: CACDTPGDIGGGSWDTRQMFF. CDR3 DNA sequence: TGTGCCTGTGACACGCCGGGGGATATAGGAGGGGGCTCCTGGGACACCCGACAGATGTTTTTC.

This clone is medium-sized in the sample. Possible read error: a much larger clone is one base away. The J gene is TRDJ3, the V gene TRDV2; TRDD3 aligns across 7 bases. CDR3 size: 20 residues. Germline CDR1 is GEAIGNYY and CDR2 is EKD. CDR3: CACGTAWGVFSSWDTRQMFF. Written as DNA, the CDR3 is TGTGCCTGTGGCACCGCCTGGGGGGTTTTCAGCTCCTGGGACACCCGACAGATGTTTTTC.

In the case of this clone: A read error may account for a junction end that differs from germline. The chain joins TRDV2 to TRDJ3; 10 positions agree with TRDD3. Germline values: CDR1 GEAIGNYY, CDR2 EKD. The CDR3 is made up of 17 amino acids. CDR3 sequence: CACDTWGISLDTRQMFF. DNA of the CDR3: TGTGCCTGCGACACCTGGGGGATATCCTTGGACACCCGACAGATGTTTTTC.

As for this clone: TCRdb's listed protein matches a much larger clone and diverges from this DNA's translation at residue 6, likely through a read error; the protein shown comes from the DNA. The chain links TRDV2 to TRDJ3, with 11 bases lining up with TRDD3. The germline V gene has CDR1 GEAIGNYY and CDR2 EKD. Trimming at V came to 2 bases and at J to 2 bases, leaving 4 bases not matched to a gene. The CDR3 totals 18 residues. The CDR3 is CACDKALGDTWDTRQMFF. For the CDR3, the DNA is TGTGCCTGTGACAAAGCACTGGGGGATACCTGGGACACCCGACAGATGTTTTTC.

Regarding this clone: It differs at one base from a far larger clone, so likely a read error. This specimen includes other DNA sequences encoding the same CDR3. The CDR3 here is CACDRTGGRLSSWDTRQMFF. In DNA, the CDR3 is TGTGCCTGTGACCGTACTGGGGGACGACTTAGCTCCTGGGACACCCGCCAGATGTTTTTC. This chain links TRDV2 with TRDJ3; TRDD3 agrees at 9 bases. Germline V gene lookup returns CDR1 GEAIGNYY and CDR2 EKD. This CDR3 spans 20 amino acids.

This clone was recorded at least ten times. Just one base apart from a much larger clone, this may be a read error. In the same sample, other DNA sequences code for this CDR3. This chain links TRDV2 with TRDJ3, with a tentative D call TRDD3 (6 bases). Germline-derived CDR1 and CDR2 are GEAIGNYY and EKD. This CDR3 region has 17 residues. This CDR3 reads CACDTVDWNWDTRQMFF. As DNA, the CDR3 is TGTGCCTGTGACACCGTAGACTGGAACTGGGACACCCGGCAGATGTTTTTC.

Details on this clone: TCRdb pairs this DNA with a much larger clone's protein that differs at residue 10, likely a read error; the protein shown was translated from the DNA. This chain links TRDV2 with TRDJ2; D gene unclear. The germline V gene encodes CDR1 GEAIGNYY and CDR2 EKD. This CDR3 region has 13 residues. The CDR3 is CACDTDLTARLFF. DNA of the CDR3: TGTGCCTGTGACACGGATTTGACAGCACGACTCTTCTTT.

On this clone: This DNA's translation and the protein TCRdb lists, from a much larger clone, do not match at residue 3, likely due to a read error; the protein shown is translated from the DNA. V usage is TRDV2 and J usage is TRDJ3, with a tentative D call TRDD3 (5 bases). The CDR3 is 18 amino acids. Germline loops: CDR1 GEAIGNYY, CDR2 EKD. The CDR3 bases are TGTGCCCGTGACACCGCGGGGGCCAGCTCCTGGGACACCCGACAGATGTTTTTC. Translating it yields CARDTAGASSWDTRQMFF.

This clone was found a few times. With only one base between it and a far larger clone, this is likely a read error. This same CDR3 is encoded by further DNA sequences in the sample. The V gene is TRDV2, the J gene TRDJ3; the match to TRDD3 covers 9 bases. Germline CDR1 GEAIGNYY, CDR2 EKD. CDR3 length: 21 residues. Written as DNA, the CDR3 is TGTGCCTGTGACGCCGAGTCTTTACTGGGGGAGAGCTCCTGGGACACCCGGCAGATGTTTTTC. This gives the protein CACDAESLLGESSWDTRQMFF.

A remark on this clone: This likely stems from a read error, as it lies one base from a far larger clone. The chain employs TRDV2 and TRDJ2; D call uncertain. The J gene, missing from TCRdb, was assigned here through DNA to germline matching. Germline values: CDR1 GEAIGNYY, CDR2 EKD. The length of the CDR3 is 20 residues. CDR3 residues: CACDTVLPDPSLALTAQLFF. The CDR3 nucleotides read TGTGCCTGCGACACGGTCCTGCCGGATCCCTCTTTGGCTTTGACAGCACAACTCTTCTTT.

In the case of this clone: A read error is possible here, since a much larger clone lies one base away. The same CDR3 also results from other DNA sequences found in this sample. This sequence joins TRDV2 and TRDJ3; the match to TRDD3 covers 8 bases. The CDR3 has 19 residues. The germline CDR1 and CDR2 sequences are GEAIGNYY and EKD. DNA of the CDR3: TGTGCATCCCTACTGGGGGCTCGAACCAGCTCCTGGGACACCCGACAGATGTTTTTC. This codes for CASLLGARTSSWDTRQMFF.

With respect to this clone: TCRdb shows a much larger clone's protein in place of this DNA's translation, and the two differ at residue 8, likely through a read error; the protein shown is translated from the DNA. V and J are TRDV2 and TRDJ3, with TRDD3 identical over 7 bases. The ends lost 2 bases at V and 0 bases at J; junction bases unmatched: 12. The CDR3 length is 20 residues. CDR1 and CDR2 (germline): GEAIGNYY, EKD. The CDR3 sequence: CACDKYWRIRSSWDTRQMFF. The CDR3 DNA sequence: TGTGCCTGTGACAAGTACTGGAGGATACGCAGCTCCTGGGACACCCGACAGATGTTTTTC.

Comment on this clone: This could be a read error, since a much larger clone is one nucleotide away. Other DNA sequences in this specimen translate into the identical CDR3. J is TRDJ3 and V is TRDV2; 7 bases align to TRDD3. CDR1 and CDR2 from the germline V gene are GEAIGNYY and EKD. The CDR3 spans 20 residues. V dropped 1 base and J dropped 0; count of bases not matched to a gene: 11. Written as DNA, the CDR3 is TGTGCCTGTGACACAGGATACGCCGGCTATGGCTCCTGGGACACCCGACAGATGTTTTTC. Its protein product is CACDTGYAGYGSWDTRQMFF.

A few counts support this clone. The protein in TCRdb stems from a much larger clone and differs at residue 14 from this DNA's translation, likely a read error; here the protein is translated from the DNA. V usage is TRDV2 and J usage is TRDJ3; 12 bases match TRDD3. The length of the CDR3 is 17 residues. CDR1 and CDR2 from the germline V gene are GEAIGNYY and EKD. CDR3 sequence reads: CACDYWGIPWDTRRMFF. The CDR3 DNA is TGTGCCTGTGACTACTGGGGGATACCCTGGGACACCCGACGGATGTTTTTC.

This clone appeared a few times. TCRdb's listed protein matches a much larger clone and diverges from this DNA's translation at residue 4, likely through a read error; the protein shown comes from the DNA. The chain links TRDV2 to TRDJ3, with D possibly TRDD3 on 5 matching bases. This CDR3 region has 17 residues. From germline, CDR1 is GEAIGNYY and CDR2 EKD. CDR3 coding DNA: TGTGCCTGTAACACCGAGGGATTCGCCTGGGACACCCGACAGATGTTTTTC. Translating gives CACNTEGFAWDTRQMFF.

This clone was found a few times. A read error is the likely source, as a far larger clone sits one nucleotide away. This same CDR3 is encoded by further DNA sequences in the sample. This chain joins TRAV29/DV5 and TRDJ3, with 7 bases lining up with TRDD3. V shed 0 bases, J shed 0 bases, and the junction held 0 bases outside the gene matches. CDR3 length equals 16 residues. The germline CDR1 and CDR2 sequences are NSMFDY and ISSIKDK. The DNA of the CDR3 is TGTGCAGCAAGCGGGGGATACTCCTGGGACACCCGACAGATGTTTTTC. Its translation: CAASGGYSWDTRQMFF. Looking up the rest from reference TRAV29/DV5 and TRDJ3 gives the full variable domain: DQQVKQNSPSLSVQEGRISILNCDYTNSMFDYFLWYKKYPAEGPTFLISISSIKDKNEDGRFTVFLNKSAKHLSLHIVPSQPGDSAVYFCAASGGYSWDTRQMFFGTGIKLFVEP.

Details on this clone: This likely stems from a read error, as it lies one base from a far larger clone. This sequence joins TRDV2 and TRDJ3, with TRDD3 identical over 10 bases. The CDR3 consists of 20 residues. The germline V gene has CDR1 GEAIGNYY and CDR2 EKD. The CDR3 region is CACDTVLGDQGAWGTRQMFF. The CDR3 DNA sequence: TGTGCCTGTGACACCGTACTGGGGGATCAGGGTGCTTGGGGCACCCGACAGATGTTTTTC.